Below, one T cell receptor beta chain is given with its context. This entry is derived from a study of shared T cell receptors in the human thymus. Repertoires were generated with immunoSEQ multiplex PCR, while TCRdb's copy carries only in-frame clones and drops some. The table has under 850,000 clones, approximately 90% seen once. This sample also appeared in a second study, on human thymus T cells. From that report: From resections taken during corrective heart surgery, the thymus tissue was obtained.

The source material was thymocytes. This TCR came from a boy younger than two with a congenital heart defect.

CDR3: CASRRGRGYTF. The CDR3 nucleotides are TGTGCCAGCAGGCGGGGGCGAGGCTACACCTTC. The rearrangement links TRBV27 to TRBJ1-2; D may be TRBD1 (6 bases). CDR1 and CDR2 (germline): MNHEY, SMNVEV (reference sequence). The CDR3 is 11 residues long. The V and J ends lost 6 bases and 8 bases respectively, with 10 bases between them.